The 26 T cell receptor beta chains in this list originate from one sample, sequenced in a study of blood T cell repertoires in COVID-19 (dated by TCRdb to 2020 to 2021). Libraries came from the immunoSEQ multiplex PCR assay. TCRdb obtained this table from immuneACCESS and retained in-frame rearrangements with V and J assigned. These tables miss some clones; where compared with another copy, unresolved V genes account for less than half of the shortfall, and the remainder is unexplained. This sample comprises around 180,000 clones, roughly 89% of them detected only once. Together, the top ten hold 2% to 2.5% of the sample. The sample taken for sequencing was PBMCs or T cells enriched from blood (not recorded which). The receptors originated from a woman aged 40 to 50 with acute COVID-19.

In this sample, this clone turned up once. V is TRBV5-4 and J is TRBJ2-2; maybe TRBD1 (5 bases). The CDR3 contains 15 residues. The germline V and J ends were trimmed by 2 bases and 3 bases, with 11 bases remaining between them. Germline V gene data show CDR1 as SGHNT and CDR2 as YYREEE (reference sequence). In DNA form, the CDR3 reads TGTGCCAGCAGCTTCCAGGGAAGAGACACCGGGGAGCTGTTTTTT. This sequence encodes CASSFQGRDTGELFF.

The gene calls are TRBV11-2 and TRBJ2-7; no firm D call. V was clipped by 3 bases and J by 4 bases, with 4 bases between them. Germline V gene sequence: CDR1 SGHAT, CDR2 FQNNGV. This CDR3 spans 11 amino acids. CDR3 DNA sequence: TGTGCCAGCAGCTTTATGTACGAGCAGTACTTC. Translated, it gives CASSFMYEQYF.

In nucleotides, the CDR3 is TGTGCCAGCTCACCACTAACCCAAGGGGAAACTGAAGCTTTCTTT. It is translated as CASSPLTQGETEAFF. The chain carries TRBV18 and TRBJ1-1; the D gene is possibly TRBD1 (5 bases). Per germline, CDR1 KGHSH and CDR2 LQKENI. The CDR3 has 15 residues. Trimming took 1 base from V and 5 from J, leaving 14 bases between them. The whole variable domain, filled in from reference TRBV18 and TRBJ1-1, reads NAGVMQNPRHLVRRRGQEARLRCSPMKGHSHVYWYRQLPEEGLKFMVYLQKENIIDESGMPKERFSAEFPKEGPSILRIQQVVRGDSAAYFCASSPLTQGETEAFFGQGTRLTVV.

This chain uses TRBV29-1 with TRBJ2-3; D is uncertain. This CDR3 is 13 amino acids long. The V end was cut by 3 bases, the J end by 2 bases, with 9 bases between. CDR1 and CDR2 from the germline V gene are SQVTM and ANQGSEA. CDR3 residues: CSVEVRFTDTQYF. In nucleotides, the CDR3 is TGCAGCGTTGAGGTCAGGTTCACAGATACGCAGTATTTT.

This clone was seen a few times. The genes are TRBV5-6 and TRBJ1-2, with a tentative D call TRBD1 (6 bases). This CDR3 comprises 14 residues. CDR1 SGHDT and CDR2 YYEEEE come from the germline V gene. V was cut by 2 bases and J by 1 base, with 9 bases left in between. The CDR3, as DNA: TGTGCCAGCAGCTTTGGGGGCCTTAACTATGGCTACACCTTC. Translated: CASSFGGLNYGYTF.

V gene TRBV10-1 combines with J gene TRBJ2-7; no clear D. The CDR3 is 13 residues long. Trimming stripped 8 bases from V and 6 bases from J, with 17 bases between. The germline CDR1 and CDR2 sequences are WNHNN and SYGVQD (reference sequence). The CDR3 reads CASSTGLTGEQYF. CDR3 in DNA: TGCGCCAGCTCAACCGGGTTAACCGGCGAGCAGTACTTC.

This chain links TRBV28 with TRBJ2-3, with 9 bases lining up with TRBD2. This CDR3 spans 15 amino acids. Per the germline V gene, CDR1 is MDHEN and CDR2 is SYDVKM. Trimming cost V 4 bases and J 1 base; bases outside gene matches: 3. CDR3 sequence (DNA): TGTGCCAGCAGTTCTCCTAGCGGGGGCACAGATACGCAGTATTTT. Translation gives CASSSPSGGTDTQYF.

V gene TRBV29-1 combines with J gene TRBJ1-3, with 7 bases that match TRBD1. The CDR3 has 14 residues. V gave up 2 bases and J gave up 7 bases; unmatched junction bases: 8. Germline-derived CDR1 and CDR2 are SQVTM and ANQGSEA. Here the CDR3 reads CSVELQTGRNTIYF. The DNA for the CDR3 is TGCAGCGTTGAACTTCAGACAGGGCGCAACACCATATATTTT. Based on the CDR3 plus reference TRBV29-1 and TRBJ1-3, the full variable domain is SAVISQKPSRDICQRGTSLTIQCQVDSQVTMMFWYRQQPGQSLTLIATANQGSEATYESGFVIDKFPISRPNLTFSTLTVSNMSPEDSSIYLCSVELQTGRNTIYFGEGSWLTVV.

The CDR3 coding sequence is TGTGCCACCAGCAGGCAGGGGAGCACAGATACGCAGTATTTT. Protein sequence: CATSRQGSTDTQYF. This chain uses TRBV15 with TRBJ2-3, with D perhaps matching TRBD1 (6 bases). CDR3 length: 14 residues. V dropped 3 bases and J dropped 0 bases, with 7 bases sitting between them. From germline, CDR1 is LNHNV and CDR2 YYDKDF (reference sequence). The full variable domain, rest sourced from reference TRBV15 and TRBJ2-3, is DAMVIQNPRYQVTQFGKPVTLSCSQTLNHNVMYWYQQKSSQAPKLLFHYYDKDFNNEADTPDNFQSRRPNTSFCFLDIRSPGLGDTAMYLCATSRQGSTDTQYFGPGTRLTVL.

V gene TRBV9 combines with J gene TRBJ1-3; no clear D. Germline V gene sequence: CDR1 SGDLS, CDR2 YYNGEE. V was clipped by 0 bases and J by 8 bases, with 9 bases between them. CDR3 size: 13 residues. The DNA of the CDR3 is TGTGCCAGCAGCGTAGTTGAGGGCGACACCATATATTTT. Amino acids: CASSVVEGDTIYF.

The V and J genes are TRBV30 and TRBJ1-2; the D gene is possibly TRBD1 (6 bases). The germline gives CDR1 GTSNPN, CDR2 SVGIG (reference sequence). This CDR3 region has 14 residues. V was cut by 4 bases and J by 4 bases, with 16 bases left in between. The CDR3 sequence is CAWTLPGVAYGYTF. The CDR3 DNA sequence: TGTGCCTGGACCCTGCCAGGGGTCGCCTATGGCTACACCTTC. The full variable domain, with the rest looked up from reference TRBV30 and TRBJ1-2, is SQTIHQWPATLVQPVGSPLSLECTVEGTSNPNLYWYRQAAGRGLQLLFYSVGIGQISSEVPQNLSASRPQDRQFILSSKKLLLSDSGFYLCAWTLPGVAYGYTFGSGTRLTVV.

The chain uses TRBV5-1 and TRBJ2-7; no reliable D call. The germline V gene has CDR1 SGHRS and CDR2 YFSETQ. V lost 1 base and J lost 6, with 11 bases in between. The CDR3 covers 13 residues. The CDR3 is CASSLTLDLEQYF. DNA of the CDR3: TGCGCCAGCAGCTTGACTTTAGATCTCGAGCAGTACTTC.

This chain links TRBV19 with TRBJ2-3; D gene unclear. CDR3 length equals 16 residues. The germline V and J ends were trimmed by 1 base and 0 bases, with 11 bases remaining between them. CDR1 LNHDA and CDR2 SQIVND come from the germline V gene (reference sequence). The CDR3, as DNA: TGTGCCAGTAGTATAGTGTCGGGTTCTAGCACAGATACGCAGTATTTT. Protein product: CASSIVSGSSTDTQYF.

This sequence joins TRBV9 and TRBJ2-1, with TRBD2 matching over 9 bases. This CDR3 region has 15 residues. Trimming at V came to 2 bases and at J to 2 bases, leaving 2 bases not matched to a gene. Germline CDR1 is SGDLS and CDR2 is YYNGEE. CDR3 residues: CASSVSGGPYNEQFF. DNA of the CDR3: TGTGCCAGCAGCGTTAGCGGGGGCCCCTACAATGAGCAGTTCTTC.

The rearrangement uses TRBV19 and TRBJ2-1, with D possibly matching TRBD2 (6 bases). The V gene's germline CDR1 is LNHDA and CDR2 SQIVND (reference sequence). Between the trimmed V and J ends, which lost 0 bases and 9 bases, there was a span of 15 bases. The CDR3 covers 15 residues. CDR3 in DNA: TGTGCCAGTAGTATAGATCTTCTAGCCGGGGGTGAGCAGTTCTTC. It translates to CASSIDLLAGGEQFF.

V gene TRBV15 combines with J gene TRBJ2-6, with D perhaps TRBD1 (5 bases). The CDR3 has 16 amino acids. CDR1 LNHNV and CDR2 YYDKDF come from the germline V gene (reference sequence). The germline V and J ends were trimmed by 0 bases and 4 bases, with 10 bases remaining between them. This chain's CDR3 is CATSRDSGWGANVLTF. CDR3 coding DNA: TGTGCCACCAGCAGAGATTCAGGGTGGGGGGCCAACGTCCTGACTTTC.

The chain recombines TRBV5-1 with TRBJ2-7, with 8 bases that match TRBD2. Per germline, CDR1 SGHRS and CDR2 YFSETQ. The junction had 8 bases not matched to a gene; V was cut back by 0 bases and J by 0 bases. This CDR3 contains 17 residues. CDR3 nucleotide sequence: TGCGCCAGCAGCTTGGCTTTACAACGGGAGGGCTCCTACGAGCAGTACTTC. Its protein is CASSLALQREGSYEQYF.

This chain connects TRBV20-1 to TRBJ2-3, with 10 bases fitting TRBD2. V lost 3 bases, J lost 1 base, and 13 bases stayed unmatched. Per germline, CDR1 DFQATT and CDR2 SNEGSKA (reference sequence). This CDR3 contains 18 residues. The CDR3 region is CSASRPAGGPGRTDTQYF. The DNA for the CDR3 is TGCAGTGCTAGTCGGCCAGCGGGGGGGCCGGGGCGCACAGATACGCAGTATTTT.

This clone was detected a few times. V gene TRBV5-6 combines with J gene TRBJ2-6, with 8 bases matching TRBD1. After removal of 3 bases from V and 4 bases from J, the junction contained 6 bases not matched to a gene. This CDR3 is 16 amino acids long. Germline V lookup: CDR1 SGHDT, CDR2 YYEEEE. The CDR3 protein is CASSSWTGRGANVLTF. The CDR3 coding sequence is TGTGCCAGCAGCTCCTGGACAGGGAGGGGGGCCAACGTCCTGACTTTC.

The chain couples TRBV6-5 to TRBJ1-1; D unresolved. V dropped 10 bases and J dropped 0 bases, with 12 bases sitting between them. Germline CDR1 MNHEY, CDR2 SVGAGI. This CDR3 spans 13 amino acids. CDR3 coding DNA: TGTGCCACAATGGGAGAGATGAACACTGAAGCTTTCTTT. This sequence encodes CATMGEMNTEAFF.

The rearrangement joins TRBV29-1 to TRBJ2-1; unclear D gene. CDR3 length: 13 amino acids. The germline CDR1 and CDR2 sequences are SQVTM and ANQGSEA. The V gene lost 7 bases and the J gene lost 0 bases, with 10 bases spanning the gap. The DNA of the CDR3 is TGCAGCGCCGAAACAGTCTCCTACAATGAGCAGTTCTTC. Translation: CSAETVSYNEQFF.

Here the CDR3 reads CASSQARDTYYEQYF. The CDR3 bases are TGCGCCAGCAGCCAAGCGAGGGACACTTACTACGAGCAGTACTTC. This sequence joins TRBV4-3 and TRBJ2-7; maybe TRBD1 (6 bases). V was cut by 1 base and J by 3 bases, with 13 bases left in between. The V gene's germline CDR1 is LGHNA and CDR2 YSLEER. This CDR3 has 15 residues.

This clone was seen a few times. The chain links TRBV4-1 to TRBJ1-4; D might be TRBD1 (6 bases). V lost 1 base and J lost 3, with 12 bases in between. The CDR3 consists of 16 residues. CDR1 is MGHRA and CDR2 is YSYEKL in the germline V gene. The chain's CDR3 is CASSQGVGAANEKLFF. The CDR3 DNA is TGCGCCAGCAGCCAAGGTGTGGGGGCTGCTAATGAAAAACTGTTTTTT.

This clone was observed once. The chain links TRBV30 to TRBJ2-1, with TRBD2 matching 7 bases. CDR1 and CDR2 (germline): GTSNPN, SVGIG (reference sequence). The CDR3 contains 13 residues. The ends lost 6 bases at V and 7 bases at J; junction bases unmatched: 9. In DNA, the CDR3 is TGTGCCTGCTCCCTAGCGGAGGGAAATGAGCAGTTCTTC. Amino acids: CACSLAEGNEQFF.

CDR3 DNA: TGCGCCAGCAGCCTACTGCTAGCGGGGGGAACAGATACGCAGTATTTT. It specifies CASSLLLAGGTDTQYF. The J gene is TRBJ2-3, the V gene TRBV4-1; 11 bases map to TRBD2. From germline, CDR1 is MGHRA and CDR2 YSYEKL. The J segment lost 3 bases and the V segment lost 4 bases, leaving 6 bases of the junction unmatched. The CDR3 loop spans 16 amino acids.

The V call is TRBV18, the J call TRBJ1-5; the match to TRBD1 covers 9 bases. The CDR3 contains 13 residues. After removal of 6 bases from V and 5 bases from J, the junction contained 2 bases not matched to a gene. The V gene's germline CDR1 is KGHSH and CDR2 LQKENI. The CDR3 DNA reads TGTGCCAGCTCGGGGACAGGGTATCAGCCCCAGCATTTT. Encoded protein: CASSGTGYQPQHF.